The T cell receptor beta chain under discussion was sequenced for a study of T cell repertoires in cytomegalovirus infection. The overall study: Both a matching HLA type and CMV infection were indicated by public TCR beta signatures.

TCRdb redid the calling of the reads with MiXCR, one entry per CDR3 protein. The sample lists about 150,000 distinct CDR3 sequences; around 24% were seen once. A note on this clonotype: What it binds is unknown.

Study-wide results and caveats: Adding up the frequency of public TCR beta families identified people who carried CMV plus the relevant HLA.

Germline V gene sequence: CDR1 DFQATT, CDR2 SNEGSKA (reference sequence). This CDR3 contains 13 residues. V was shortened by 5 bases and J by 3 bases, with 11 bases between the two germline ends. The genes are TRBV20-1 and TRBJ2-1, with D uncertain. This receptor was identified in a human donor in good health (CMV status not recorded). Some clones in this sample may be carry-over from other donors' samples. The sequencing sample was made of PBMCs. CDR3 in DNA: TGCAGTGCTCCCGCGACGGTCTACAATGAGCAGTTCTTC. Protein: CSAPATVYNEQFF.